This is a list of T cell receptor beta chains from one sample in a study of CD8 T cells in ankylosing spondylitis. TCRdb reanalysed the 5' RACE reads using MiXCR and keeps one entry per CDR3 protein. The sample holds roughly 700,000 distinct CDR3 sequences; around 19% are singletons and the top ten take roughly a fifth. The sequenced sample consisted of blood, either unsorted or a sorted T cell fraction (not recorded which). Every receptor here comes from a male donor with ankylosing spondylitis. Both conserved end residues are trimmed from each CDR3. Each record gives: V gene, CDR3 length, J gene, CDR3 protein.

V gene: TRBV5-1; CDR3 length: 15; J gene: TRBJ1-2; CDR3 protein: ASSLAGVKGANYGYT
V gene: TRBV5-1; CDR3 length: 11; J gene: TRBJ2-5; CDR3 protein: ASSLYSTETQY
V gene: TRBV9; CDR3 length: 14; J gene: TRBJ2-1; CDR3 protein: ASSVVDGSYYNEQF
V gene: TRBV18; CDR3 length: 12; J gene: TRBJ1-1; CDR3 protein: ASSPLDRGTEAF
V gene: TRBV28; CDR3 length: 13; J gene: TRBJ2-1; CDR3 protein: ASSFTASSYNEQF
V gene: TRBV20-1; CDR3 length: 11; J gene: TRBJ1-4; CDR3 protein: SARVGYGEKLF
V gene: TRBV4-1; CDR3 length: 15; J gene: TRBJ2-5; CDR3 protein: ASSREGGGLGQETQY
V gene: TRBV4-2; CDR3 length: 14; J gene: TRBJ2-7; CDR3 protein: ASSQDLRGGLNEQY
V gene: TRBV15; CDR3 length: 12; J gene: TRBJ2-7; CDR3 protein: ATSTGTGAYEQY
V gene: TRBV4-2; CDR3 length: 17; J gene: TRBJ2-5; CDR3 protein: ASSHELAGGSGRQETQY
V gene: TRBV6-5; CDR3 length: 13; J gene: TRBJ1-3; CDR3 protein: ASSYTGSSGNTIY
V gene: TRBV11-2; CDR3 length: 10; J gene: TRBJ1-2; CDR3 protein: ASSLNGAGYT
V gene: TRBV7-2; CDR3 length: 12; J gene: TRBJ1-1; CDR3 protein: ASSPRRENTEAF
V gene: TRBV7-2; CDR3 length: 12; J gene: TRBJ2-5; CDR3 protein: ASSLRTIQETQY
V gene: TRBV20-1; CDR3 length: 15; J gene: TRBJ2-3; CDR3 protein: SARDPGGTGGTDTQY
V gene: TRBV29-1; CDR3 length: 11; J gene: TRBJ1-2; CDR3 protein: SVGEKASYGYT
V gene: TRBV9; CDR3 length: 13; J gene: TRBJ2-1; CDR3 protein: ASSAGLGSYNEQF
V gene: TRBV12-3/TRBV12-4; CDR3 length: 15; J gene: TRBJ2-1; CDR3 protein: ASSSTGAGRGYNEQF
V gene: TRBV3-1; CDR3 length: 14; J gene: TRBJ2-1; CDR3 protein: ASSPRRNRLDNEQF
V gene: TRBV12-3/TRBV12-4; CDR3 length: 11; J gene: TRBJ1-4; CDR3 protein: ASRPDRGPELF
V gene: TRBV15; CDR3 length: 13; J gene: TRBJ2-1; CDR3 protein: ATSREPNRGNEQF
V gene: TRBV27; CDR3 length: 13; J gene: TRBJ2-7; CDR3 protein: ASSFKGTAAYEQY
V gene: TRBV5-1; CDR3 length: 12; J gene: TRBJ1-4; CDR3 protein: ASSSQGPNEKLF
V gene: TRBV11-2; CDR3 length: 13; J gene: TRBJ2-7; CDR3 protein: ASSPKRDSSYEQY
V gene: TRBV7-9; CDR3 length: 13; J gene: TRBJ2-5; CDR3 protein: ASSLQGTLVETQY
V gene: TRBV12-3/TRBV12-4; CDR3 length: 18; J gene: TRBJ2-2; CDR3 protein: ASSFPLEVAGEMNTGELF
V gene: TRBV10-3; CDR3 length: 12; J gene: TRBJ1-1; CDR3 protein: AITMGKGVTEAF
V gene: TRBV12-3/TRBV12-4; CDR3 length: 16; J gene: TRBJ1-4; CDR3 protein: TSSLSSGEFPLNEKLF
V gene: TRBV12-3/TRBV12-4; CDR3 length: 14; J gene: TRBJ1-1; CDR3 protein: ASSLGGQFRNTEAF
V gene: TRBV14; CDR3 length: 13; J gene: TRBJ2-1; CDR3 protein: ASSQDFRAYNEQF
V gene: TRBV7-9; CDR3 length: 12; J gene: TRBJ2-7; CDR3 protein: ASSPMDSFYEQY
V gene: TRBV7-8; CDR3 length: 12; J gene: TRBJ1-1; CDR3 protein: ASSSNEQNTEAF
V gene: TRBV6-1; CDR3 length: 12; J gene: TRBJ2-2; CDR3 protein: ASGRQGATGELF
V gene: TRBV6-5; CDR3 length: 12; J gene: TRBJ2-1; CDR3 protein: ASSYKLALNEQF
V gene: TRBV20-1; CDR3 length: 13; J gene: TRBJ1-2; CDR3 protein: SAQDSALRGYGYT
V gene: TRBV6-1; CDR3 length: 13; J gene: TRBJ2-1; CDR3 protein: ASSATSGIGLEQF
V gene: TRBV2; CDR3 length: 16; J gene: TRBJ2-6; CDR3 protein: ASRHPGQGYSGANVLT
V gene: TRBV5-6; CDR3 length: 14; J gene: TRBJ1-1; CDR3 protein: ASSWDRGTLNTEAF
V gene: TRBV12-2; CDR3 length: 17; J gene: TRBJ1-5; CDR3 protein: ASRTTRPGGLITSQPQH
V gene: TRBV12-3/TRBV12-4; CDR3 length: 11; J gene: TRBJ2-1; CDR3 protein: ASSLRGTNEQF
V gene: TRBV10-3; CDR3 length: 16; J gene: TRBJ2-3; CDR3 protein: AISESIGTSGRTDTQY
V gene: TRBV5-1; CDR3 length: 14; J gene: TRBJ2-5; CDR3 protein: ASSVTSGGPQETQY
V gene: TRBV9; CDR3 length: 12; J gene: TRBJ2-2; CDR3 protein: ASSVDPSSGELF
V gene: TRBV11-3; CDR3 length: 12; J gene: TRBJ1-1; CDR3 protein: ASRLTGFDTEAF
V gene: TRBV5-5; CDR3 length: 14; J gene: TRBJ2-3; CDR3 protein: ASSLLMDRASDTQY
V gene: TRBV4-1; CDR3 length: 15; J gene: TRBJ2-3; CDR3 protein: ASSQGVTGRSTDTQY
V gene: TRBV20-1; CDR3 length: 10; J gene: TRBJ1-2; CDR3 protein: SASRGTYGYT
V gene: TRBV20-1; CDR3 length: 11; J gene: TRBJ2-1; CDR3 protein: SAGPTGRGEQF
V gene: TRBV15; CDR3 length: 10; J gene: TRBJ1-2; CDR3 protein: ATSRGDIGYT
V gene: TRBV6-1; CDR3 length: 12; J gene: TRBJ1-5; CDR3 protein: ASSEAQTGQPQH
V gene: TRBV12-3/TRBV12-4; CDR3 length: 10; J gene: TRBJ1-1; CDR3 protein: ASRPRDTEAF
V gene: TRBV7-9; CDR3 length: 11; J gene: TRBJ1-2; CDR3 protein: ASSWKLGGGYT
V gene: TRBV7-2; CDR3 length: 12; J gene: TRBJ1-2; CDR3 protein: ASSLGTSNYGYT
V gene: TRBV20-1; CDR3 length: 12; J gene: TRBJ1-5; CDR3 protein: SARGGQGNQPQH
V gene: TRBV20-1; CDR3 length: 11; J gene: TRBJ1-4; CDR3 protein: SARVTVNEKLF